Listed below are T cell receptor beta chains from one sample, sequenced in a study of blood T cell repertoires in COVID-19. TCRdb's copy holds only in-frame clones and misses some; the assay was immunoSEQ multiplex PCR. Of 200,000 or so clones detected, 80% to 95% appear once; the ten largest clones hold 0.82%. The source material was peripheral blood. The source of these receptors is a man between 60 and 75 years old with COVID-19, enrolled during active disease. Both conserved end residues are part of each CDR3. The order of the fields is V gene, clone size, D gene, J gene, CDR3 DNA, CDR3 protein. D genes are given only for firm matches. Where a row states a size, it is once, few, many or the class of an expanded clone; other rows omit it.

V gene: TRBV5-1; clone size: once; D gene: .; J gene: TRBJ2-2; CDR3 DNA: TGCGCCAGCAGCTTGGCCCTTCGGAACACCGGGGAGCTGTTTTTT; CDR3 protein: CASSLALRNTGELFF
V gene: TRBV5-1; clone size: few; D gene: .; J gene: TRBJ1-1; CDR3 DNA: TGCGCCAGCAGCTTGGAGAGGGCAGGAGCTGAAGCTTTCTTT; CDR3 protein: CASSLERAGAEAFF
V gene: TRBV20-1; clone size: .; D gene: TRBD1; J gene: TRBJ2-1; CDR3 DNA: TGCAGTGCTGGACAGGGTAATGAGCAGTTCTTC; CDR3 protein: CSAGQGNEQFF
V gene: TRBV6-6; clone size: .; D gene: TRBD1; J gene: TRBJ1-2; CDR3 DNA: TGTGCCAGCAGCGGGACCCAGGGGGAGAGAGGCTACACCTTC; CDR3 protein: CASSGTQGERGYTF
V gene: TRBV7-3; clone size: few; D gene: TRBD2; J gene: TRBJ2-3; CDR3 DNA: TGTGCCAGCAGCTTAACGTCAGTAGCGGGAGCCTTCACAGATACGCAGTATTTT; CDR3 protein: CASSLTSVAGAFTDTQYF
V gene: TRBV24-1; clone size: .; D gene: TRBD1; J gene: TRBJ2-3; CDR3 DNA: TGTGCCACCAGTGGAGGCCAGGGGGTCACAGATACGCAGTATTTT; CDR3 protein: CATSGGQGVTDTQYF
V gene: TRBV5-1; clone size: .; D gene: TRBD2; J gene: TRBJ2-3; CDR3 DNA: TGCGCCAGCAGCCCCCAAGTCAGCGGGAGGGTCAGCACAGATACGCAGTATTTT; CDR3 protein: CASSPQVSGRVSTDTQYF
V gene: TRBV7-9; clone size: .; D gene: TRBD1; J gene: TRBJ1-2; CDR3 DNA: TGTGCCAGCAGCCCACTGGACAGGGCTAACTATGGCTACACCTTC; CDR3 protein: CASSPLDRANYGYTF
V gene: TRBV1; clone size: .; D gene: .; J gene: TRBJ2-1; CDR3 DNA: TGCACCAGCAGCCAAGCGGGGGCCTACAATGAGCAGTTCTTC; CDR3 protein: CTSSQAGAYNEQFF
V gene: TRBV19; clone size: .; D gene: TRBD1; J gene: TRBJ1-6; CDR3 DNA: TGTGCCAGTAAATCACAGGGGACTAATTCACCCCTCCACTTT; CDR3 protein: CASKSQGTNSPLHF
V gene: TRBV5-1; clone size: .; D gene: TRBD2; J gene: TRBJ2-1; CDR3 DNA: TGCGCCAGCAGCGGCGGGACTAGAGTTTTTGGTGAGCAGTTCTTC; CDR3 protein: CASSGGTRVFGEQFF
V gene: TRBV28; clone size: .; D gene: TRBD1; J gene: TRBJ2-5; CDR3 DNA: TGTGCCAGCAGGGTATGGGACAGGGACCAAGAGACCCAGTACTTC; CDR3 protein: CASRVWDRDQETQYF
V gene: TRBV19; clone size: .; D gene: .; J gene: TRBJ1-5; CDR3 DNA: TGTGCCAGTAGTTCACAGGGACAACAGCATTTT; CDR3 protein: CASSSQGQQHF
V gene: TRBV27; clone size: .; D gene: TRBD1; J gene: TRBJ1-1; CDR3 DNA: TGTGCCAGCAGAGGACAGGGGACGTACACTGAAGCTTTCTTT; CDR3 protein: CASRGQGTYTEAFF
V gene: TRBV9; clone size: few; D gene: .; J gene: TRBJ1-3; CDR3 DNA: TGTGCCAGCAGTACACCCGGAACAGGGAATTTGATCGACACCATATATTTT; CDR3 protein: CASSTPGTGNLIDTIYF
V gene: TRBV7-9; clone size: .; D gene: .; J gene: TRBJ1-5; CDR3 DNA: TGTGCCAGCAGCGCCCTCCGGGGGGGCGGTAATCAGCCCCAGCATTTT; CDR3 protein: CASSALRGGGNQPQHF
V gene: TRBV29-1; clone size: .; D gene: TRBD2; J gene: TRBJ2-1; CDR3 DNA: TGCAGCGTTGCAGAGCTAGCGGGAACCTCCTACAATGAGCAGTTCTTC; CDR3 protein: CSVAELAGTSYNEQFF
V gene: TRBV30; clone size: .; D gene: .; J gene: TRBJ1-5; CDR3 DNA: TGTGCCTGGAGTCGGCAGGGAAATCAGCCCCAGCATTTT; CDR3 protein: CAWSRQGNQPQHF
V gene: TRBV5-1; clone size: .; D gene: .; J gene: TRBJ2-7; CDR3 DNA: TGCGCCAGCACCCCAGGGGGGACCGGGGGCAACGAGCAGTACTTC; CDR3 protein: CASTPGGTGGNEQYF
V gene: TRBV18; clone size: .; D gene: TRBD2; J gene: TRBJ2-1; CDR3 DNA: TGTGCCAGCTCAGTTCTAGCGGGGGGGCGTTCCTACAATGAGCAGTTCTTC; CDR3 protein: CASSVLAGGRSYNEQFF
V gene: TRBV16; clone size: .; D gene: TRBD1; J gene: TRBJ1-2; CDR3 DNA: TGTGCCAGCAGCCCCAGGCTGACAGGGGGTGGCTACACCTTC; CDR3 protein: CASSPRLTGGGYTF
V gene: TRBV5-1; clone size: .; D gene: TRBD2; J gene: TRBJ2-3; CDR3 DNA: TGCGCCAGCAGCGTGTCTAGCGGGACCGATACGCAGTATTTT; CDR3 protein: CASSVSSGTDTQYF
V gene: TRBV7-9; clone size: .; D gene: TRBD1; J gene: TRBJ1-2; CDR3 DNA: TGTGCCAGCAGCCCTGGCCCGGGACAGGGCCCGATCTTGAACTATGGCTACACCTTC; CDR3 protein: CASSPGPGQGPILNYGYTF
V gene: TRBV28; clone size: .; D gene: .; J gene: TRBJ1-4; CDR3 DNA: TGTGCCAGCGGGCCCATGCGTGAAAAACTGTTTTTT; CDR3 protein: CASGPMREKLFF